Shown below are 16 T cell receptor beta chains from a single sample sequenced in a study of T cell responses to AZD1222 COVID-19 vaccine (dated by TCRdb to the early 2020s). Library preparation used the immunoSEQ multiplex PCR assay. Here the immuneACCESS table is served through TCRdb, limited to in-frame sequences with V and J called. Missing clones are a known gap in these copies; in checked studies unresolved V genes cover under half, and the rest lacks a known reason. In this sample the table shows over 100,000 clones, around 81% of which occur a single time. The ten largest clones capture under 10% of the sample. Per the publication, the time point label means: baseline before first vaccination. This material consisted of peripheral blood, taken on day 0 of AZD1222 vaccination. The receptors come from an adult in good health.

V gene TRBV7-9 combines with J gene TRBJ1-4; 7 bases map to TRBD1. In germline, CDR1 is SEHNR, CDR2 FQNEAQ (reference sequence). The CDR3 contains 14 residues. V shed 5 bases and J 4 bases; nucleotides not matched to a gene: 4. The CDR3 loop is CASSKGQINEKLFF. The CDR3, as DNA: TGTGCCAGCAGCAAGGGACAGATTAATGAAAAACTGTTTTTT.

The sample holds one count of this clone. The chain carries TRBV28 and TRBJ2-1; D perhaps matches TRBD1 (6 bases). In germline, CDR1 is MDHEN, CDR2 SYDVKM. Trimming took off 5 bases at V and 0 bases at J, with 17 bases between the two ends. This CDR3 is 17 amino acids long. The CDR3 nucleotides read TGTGCCAGCAGTCCGCCCAGGGGTCAGCCCTCCTACAATGAGCAGTTCTTC. Translation: CASSPPRGQPSYNEQFF.

V usage is TRBV20-1 and J usage is TRBJ2-1, with 7 bases matching TRBD2. This CDR3 is 13 amino acids long. Germline loops: CDR1 DFQATT, CDR2 SNEGSKA (reference sequence). V dropped 3 bases and J dropped 6; count of bases not matched to a gene: 5. The CDR3 spells CSASPAGSNEQFF. The CDR3 DNA reads TGCAGTGCTAGTCCAGCGGGGTCCAATGAGCAGTTCTTC.

This chain joins TRBV6-5 and TRBJ1-5, with D maybe TRBD1 (5 bases). Germline V CDR1 and CDR2: MNHEY, SVGAGI. V dropped 7 bases and J dropped 2 bases, with 9 bases sitting between them. The CDR3 is made up of 13 amino acids. CDR3 sequence (DNA): TGTGCCAGCACCCGGGACGGCAATCAGCCCCAGCATTTT. This translates into CASTRDGNQPQHF.

This chain uses TRBV11-2 with TRBJ2-3; perhaps TRBD2 as D (5 bases). CDR1 is SGHAT, CDR2 FQNNGV, per germline. With 5 bases removed from V and 2 bases from J, the gap between germline ends came to 11 bases. The CDR3 spans 14 residues. This chain's CDR3 is CASSLYGNTDTQYF. CDR3 DNA sequence: TGTGCCAGCAGCCTTTACGGGAACACAGATACGCAGTATTTT.

The chain employs TRBV6-2 or TRBV6-3 and TRBJ2-1; D is undetermined. V was pared by 2 bases and J by 5 bases, with 4 bases between. Per the germline V gene, CDR1 is MNHEY and CDR2 is SVGEGT. There are 12 residues in the CDR3. CDR3 region: CASSYGDNEQFF. CDR3 in DNA: TGTGCCAGCAGTTACGGGGACAATGAGCAGTTCTTC.

This clone was seen a few times. This chain uses TRBV2 with TRBJ1-1; D not resolved. Per germline, CDR1 SNHLY and CDR2 FYNNEI. Between the trimmed V and J ends, which lost 3 bases and 4 bases, there was a span of 9 bases. CDR3 size: 13 residues. This CDR3 is CASSEPGITEAFF. The DNA for the CDR3 is TGTGCCAGCAGTGAGCCGGGGATCACTGAAGCTTTCTTT.

The rearrangement links TRBV6-2 or TRBV6-3 to TRBJ2-1, with TRBD2 matching over 14 bases. CDR1 MNHEY and CDR2 SVGEGT come from the germline V gene. The CDR3 has 16 residues. Unmatched junction bases numbered 8, after V lost 5 bases and J lost 8 bases. CDR3 protein: CASSKTGTSGSYEQFF. The DNA of the CDR3 is TGTGCCAGCAGTAAGACCGGGACTAGCGGGAGTTATGAGCAGTTCTTC.

The chain couples TRBV4-3 to TRBJ1-4; D possibly corresponds to TRBD1 (6 bases). The CDR3 sequence is 17 residues long. The germline V gene has CDR1 LGHNA and CDR2 YSLEER. The V gene lost 4 bases and the J gene lost 3 bases, with 18 bases spanning the gap. DNA of the CDR3: TGCGCCAGCAGCCTAGAAACCACAGGGATGGCTAATGAAAAACTGTTTTTT. Amino acid sequence: CASSLETTGMANEKLFF.

The chain combines TRBV1 with TRBJ2-3; the table's D call TRBD2 went unverified against the DNA. TRBV1 is recorded as a pseudogene. The CDR3 contains 14 residues. The CDR3 protein is CTRGVAGKEDTQYF. Here the CDR3 DNA reads TGCACCAGGGGGGTAGCGGGGAAGGAAGATACGCAGTATTTT.

The rearrangement uses TRBV7-9 and TRBJ2-1, with unresolved D. The CDR3 is 12 residues long. Germline V lookup: CDR1 SEHNR, CDR2 FQNEAQ (reference sequence). The ends were cut back, 7 bases at V and 5 bases at J, with 9 bases in the middle. DNA of the CDR3: TGTGCCAGCAATTGGGCTAACAATGAGCAGTTCTTC. Amino acids: CASNWANNEQFF.

In DNA form, the CDR3 reads TGTGCCAGCAGCTTGACATATGAAAAACTGTTTTTT. It encodes CASSLTYEKLFF. The chain couples TRBV7-9 to TRBJ1-4, with no clear D. The CDR3 sequence is 12 residues long. V lost 3 bases, J lost 6 bases, and 5 bases lay in between. The germline CDR1 and CDR2 sequences are SEHNR and FQNEAQ (reference sequence).

This chain links TRBV6-5 with TRBJ1-1; D gene uncertain. CDR1 and CDR2 from the germline V gene are MNHEY and SVGAGI. CDR3 size: 15 residues. Trimming took 7 bases from V and 0 from J, leaving 15 bases between them. CDR3 sequence: CASTPRGGLNTEAFF. The CDR3 DNA follows: TGTGCCAGCACCCCTCGGGGAGGGTTGAACACTGAAGCTTTCTTT.

The genes are TRBV6-1 and TRBJ1-3; tentatively, D is TRBD1 (5 bases). The V gene's germline CDR1 is MNHNS and CDR2 SASEGT. V was shortened by 4 bases and J by 4 bases, with 17 bases between the two germline ends. The CDR3 is 16 residues long. Here the CDR3 DNA reads TGTGCCAGCAGTGGGGGGGACTCAGCAAGGGGAAACACCATATATTTT. Translated, it gives CASSGGDSARGNTIYF.

This chain joins TRBV27 and TRBJ2-1, with no clear D. The CDR3 spans 14 residues. The V gene's germline CDR1 is MNHEY and CDR2 SMNVEV (reference sequence). The CDR3 loop is CAGKPTITYNEQFF. The CDR3 nucleotides are TGTGCAGGGAAACCTACGATAACTTACAATGAGCAGTTCTTC.

The sample holds one count of this clone. V is TRBV29-1 and J is TRBJ2-7; D is unresolved. Trimming took 4 bases from V and 2 from J, leaving 12 bases between them. The CDR3 is 13 amino acids. Germline CDR1 is SQVTM and CDR2 is ANQGSEA. The CDR3 reads CSVVPGPTYEQYF. The CDR3, as DNA: TGCAGCGTTGTACCAGGTCCCACCTACGAGCAGTACTTC.